This TCR beta chain is from a study of shared clonotypes between healthy human individuals. Study results and caveats: In a handful of donors, approximately 5% of naive CD4 clonotypes appeared in common.

The DNA input per sorted-subset replicate PCR was approximately 210 ng, corresponding to 28,000 or so T cell genomes. Sequencing was performed with immunoSEQ multiplex PCR; in TCRdb, only in-frame clones are kept and a portion is missing. The profile shows over 2 million clones, 85% to 95% of them singletons. A word on this clone: Its antigen is unknown.

Donation came from healthy HIV-negative adults that had no recent acute infections or vaccinations. The split of CD4+ cells yielded CD45RA+ naive and CD45RA-negative memory subsets. The germline CDR1 and CDR2 sequences are MDHEN and SYDVKM. Trimming took 5 bases from V and 2 from J; bases not matched to a gene: 7. The CDR3 runs to 15 residues. V usage is TRBV28 and J usage is TRBJ2-7, with 9 bases matching TRBD2. The receptor was isolated from a man aged 18 to 29 in good health. The sample was naive CD4+ T cells sorted from blood. Specified subset: CD45RA+ positively selected. CDR3 region: CASSTTSGPAYEQYF. Written as DNA, the CDR3 is TGTGCCAGCAGTACAACTAGCGGGCCAGCCTACGAGCAGTACTTC.